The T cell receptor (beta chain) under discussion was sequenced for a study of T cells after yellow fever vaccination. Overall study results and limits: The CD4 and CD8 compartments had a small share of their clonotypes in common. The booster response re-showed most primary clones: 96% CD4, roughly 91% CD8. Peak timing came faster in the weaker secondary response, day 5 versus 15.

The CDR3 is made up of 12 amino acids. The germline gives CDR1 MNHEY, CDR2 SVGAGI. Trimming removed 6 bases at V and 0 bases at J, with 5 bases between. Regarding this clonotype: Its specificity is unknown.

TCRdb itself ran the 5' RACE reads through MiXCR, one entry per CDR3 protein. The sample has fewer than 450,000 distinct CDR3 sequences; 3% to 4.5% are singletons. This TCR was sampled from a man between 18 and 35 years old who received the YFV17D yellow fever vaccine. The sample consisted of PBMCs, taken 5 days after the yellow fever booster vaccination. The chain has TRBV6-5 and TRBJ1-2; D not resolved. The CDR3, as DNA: TGTGCCAGCAGAGGATCTAACTATGGCTACACCTTC. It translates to CASRGSNYGYTF.